The clone carrying this TCR beta chain has a handful of counts. The antigen remains undetermined. The data were obtained in a study of PD-1 blockade in classical Hodgkin lymphoma. Study background: Treatment was intravenous nivolumab, 3 mg/kg every 2 weeks, until progression.

TCRdb's table, derived via immunoSEQ multiplex PCR, lists solely in-frame clones and lacks some. Counted here are under 45,000 clones, roughly two thirds occurring once; the ten biggest clones make up approximately 2.4%. Time point denoted: cycle 4 day 1 (C4D1), after about 6 weeks of nivolumab. Autologous stem cell transplantation was followed by relapse in every patient, and brentuximab vedotin exposure varied. CDR3 length: 11 residues. The V end was cut by 7 bases, the J end by 6 bases, with 9 bases between. Germline loops: CDR1 LGHNA, CDR2 YSLEER. Regarding the study as a whole: Whereas CD4+ TCR diversity had risen significantly by C4D1, CD8+ TCR diversity had not.

The sequence was obtained from a human donor with classical Hodgkin lymphoma. The V gene is TRBV4-3, the J gene TRBJ1-2; a weak D match, TRBD1 (6 bases). The sequencing used peripheral blood mononuclear cells (PBMCs), collected before the fourth cycle of nivolumab. The chain's CDR3 is CASKGVHGYTF. CDR3 bases: TGCGCCAGCAAGGGGGTTCATGGCTACACCTTC.